This TCR beta chain comes out of a study of cytomegalovirus exposure and HLA in healthy donors. As regards this clone: Antigen specificity is unknown.

The assay was immunoSEQ multiplex PCR, and TCRdb's table has in-frame clones only and misses some. Here the sample spans some 65,000 clones, around 97% being singletons. Overall study results and limits: The authors enumerated 150 to 200 TCR beta chains as linked to cytomegalovirus. A subsequent analysis found that TCR clusters from the first cohort also tended to co-occur in the 90 to 150 validation repertoires, with 90% to 95% of cluster scores above 0.

V was trimmed by 10 bases and J by 1 base, leaving 17 bases between them. The length of the CDR3 is 14 residues. The germline V gene has CDR1 LNHDA and CDR2 SQIVND (reference sequence). This sequence joins TRBV19 and TRBJ2-7, with D possibly matching TRBD2 (6 bases). The sequenced sample consisted of PBMCs. This TCR was sampled from a man aged 18 to 30 in good health and CMV-seronegative. The DNA of the CDR3 is TGTGCCACTGAACCCAGGCGGGGTTCCTACGAGCAGTACTTC. Translated: CATEPRRGSYEQYF.